This T cell receptor beta chain was captured in a study of shared clonotypes between healthy human individuals. The V gene's germline CDR1 is MNHNS and CDR2 SASEGT. The CDR3 runs 14 residues. V was cut by 0 bases and J by 2 bases, with 6 bases left in between. Comment on this clone: Other DNA sequences in the sample encode the same CDR3.

Profiling relied on immunoSEQ multiplex PCR, and the TCRdb table lists in-frame clones only, not all of them. This table has approximately 500,000 clones, 60% to 85% appearing once. The source material was PBMCs. The V gene is TRBV6-1, the J gene TRBJ2-3; D remains ambiguous. The origin of this receptor is a woman between 40 and 55 years old in good health. Some clones in this sample may be carry-over from other donors' samples. This CDR3 reads CASSEAGNTDTQYF. CDR3 in DNA: TGTGCCAGCAGTGAAGCGGGGAACACAGATACGCAGTATTTT.